Detailed here is one TCR beta chain. This record comes from a study of blood T cell repertoires in COVID-19. Measured with immunoSEQ multiplex PCR; TCRdb has only the in-frame clones, and not every one. The sample lists around 84,000 clones, 80% to 90% occurring once. The J segment lost 4 bases and the V segment lost 6 bases, leaving 6 bases of the junction unmatched. CDR1 is MDHEN and CDR2 is SYDVKM in the germline V gene. This CDR3 has 14 amino acids. Sample: peripheral blood. The chain combines TRBV28 with TRBJ1-2, with 9 nucleotides matching TRBD1. The receptor was isolated from a man between 50 and 59 years old with active COVID-19. CDR3 in amino acids: CASRPGTGTYGYTF. The CDR3 DNA sequence: TGTGCCAGCAGACCCGGGACAGGGACCTATGGCTACACCTTC.